This T cell receptor beta chain was sequenced in a study of blood T cell repertoires in COVID-19. Looking at the study overall: From the United States, Italy and Spain came samples of acute and convalescent COVID-19.

Living in about two dozen US areas, the participants were between roughly 18 and 89 years of age. Participants' reported clinical history set cohort assignment. Trimming cost V 2 bases and J 4 bases; bases outside gene matches: 5. Germline loops: CDR1 SGHTS, CDR2 YDEGEE. This CDR3 is 14 amino acids long. Profiled with immunoSEQ multiplex PCR; TCRdb holds only in-frame clones, not every one. The sample records around 480,000 clones, 75% to 90% being singletons. The gene calls are TRBV5-8 and TRBJ2-7; 8 bases are a match to TRBD2. Sequencing was done on a sample of PBMCs or T cells enriched from blood (not recorded which). The source is a woman in her late teens or twenties who had recovered from COVID-19. As DNA, the CDR3 is TGTGCCAGCAGCTTTCTTAGACTAGCGTACGAGCAGTACTTC. It yields the protein CASSFLRLAYEQYF.